Given below is one T cell receptor (beta chain) in context. This clone was detected once. Its antigen specificity is not known. Within one base of it there is no much larger clone, and no base qualities were kept. The data were taken from a study of CD8+ T cells in alopecia areata listed by TCRdb under 2018. With respect to the entire study: Treated patients were enrolled in an open-label pilot trial of oral tofacitinib at 5 to 10 mg twice daily for moderate-to-severe alopecia areata. Tofacitinib was given for 6 to 18 months, followed by 6 months of follow-up off drug to assess delayed response and recurrence. For the treated patients, the SALT score, which quantifies what percentage of scalp surface area is affected, served as the measure of disease severity. The study used high-throughput TCRbeta sequencing to examine T cell clonal expansion in alopecia areata, in both the C3H/HeJ mouse model and human patients. On the human side, TCRbeta sequencing was run on scalp tissue and on sorted CD4+ and CD8+ peripheral blood T cells from healthy controls and from alopecia areata patients with either patchy or totalis/universalis disease. Biopsies were taken from tofacitinib-treated patients at baseline and again at 4 and 24 weeks into treatment, and several of those patients also had a later scalp biopsy. Scalp clonality was compared among normal scalp (n=4), patchy alopecia areata scalp (n=8), and alopecia totalis/universalis scalp (n=8). RNA was extracted with the PAXgene miRNA kit for fixed scalp, the miRNeasy kit for PBMCs, and the RNeasy kit for mouse skin. TCRbeta CDR3 regions were amplified by immunoSEQ multiplex PCR using 35 Vbeta forward and 13 Jbeta reverse primers.

Study-wide conclusions, independent of this receptor: TCR sequences shared between patients were less clear than in mice, possibly partly because of HLA diversity in the patient population. Unlike mouse skin, which is dominated by gammadelta T cells, normal human skin has resident alphabeta T cells that are also sequenced, and this complicates analysis of the scalp TCR repertoire. During tofacitinib treatment, many expanded lesional clones remained in scalp and blood, and this persistence may partly explain relapse after treatment is stopped. Compared with normal scalp, lesional scalp had higher clonality and more expanded CD8+ clones, particularly in alopecia totalis/universalis, a pattern that suggests antigenic drive. Because the treated cohort was small and included a single nonresponder, larger studies are needed to assess links between baseline CD8+ expansion and response. Scalp clonality and the number of expanded CD8+ clones among the top 100 scalp clones were significantly decreased by tofacitinib.

Taken from cysteine to phenylalanine, the CDR3 has 12 residues. The sequence is cut down to CDR3 DNA, 36 bases in frame from base 1. Trimming at the junction amounts to 7 bases on V and 4 bases on J, and the germline ends lie 11 bases apart. As encoded in the germline V gene, CDR1 is MNHEY while CDR2 is SVGAGI. Library creation used the immunoSEQ multiplex PCR assay. RNA was extracted from all samples and reverse transcribed into cDNA as template for TCR sequencing. SuperScript III was used to make first-strand cDNA, primed with a 2:1 mix of oligo-dT and random hexamers. A synthetic immune receptor repertoire was used to measure amplification bias, and any remaining bias was corrected computationally. From the authors' description of their analysis: Raw reads were preprocessed to remove errors, and CDR3 was defined by IMGT conventions from the conserved cysteine to phenylalanine. To get clonality, Shannon entropy was normalized by log2 of the number of productive unique TCRs and the result was subtracted from 1. CD4 or CD8 identity of scalp clones was inferred by cross-referencing scalp TCRbeta sequences with sorted blood CD4 and CD8 repertoires. As stored in TCRdb, this immuneACCESS dataset retains in-frame rearrangements with V and J assigned. A fraction of the clones does not appear; measured against another copy, unresolved V genes explain less than half of the discrepancy, and the remainder lacks a known reason. V, J and clone size reflect that table, while D and trimming were determined from the DNA. This sample gives 150,000 to 200,000 clones in total; approximately 57% of them show up just once. Of the sample, over 12% falls within the top ten clones.

Reading the label with the study, this specimen's time point is: less than 30 weeks on oral tofacitinib. Sample treatment or condition, as interpreted from the label and publication: oral pan-JAK inhibitor, 5-10 mg twice daily. Lesional scalp punch biopsies and peripheral blood were collected from alopecia areata patients. After PBMCs were isolated by density centrifugation and stained for CD3, CD4 and CD8, a FACSAria was used to sort CD4+ and CD8+ T cells. This receptor was identified in a human donor with alopecia areata. The sequenced sample was CD4+ T cells sorted from blood, obtained at week 24, from a patient treated with tofacitinib. The chain is encoded by TRBV6-5 joined to TRBJ2-7; the D gene is possibly TRBD1 or TRBD2, each agreeing over 5 bases. The CDR3 corresponds to CASKTGPYEQYF. The DNA sequence reads TGTGCCAGCAAAACGGGACCATACGAGCAGTACTTC.